This T cell receptor beta chain appears in the sequencing data of a study of T cells in Graves' hyperthyroidism and ophthalmopathy. Study-level findings and limits: Blood samples included most of the expanded thyroid clonotypes exceeding 0.001. Using 13 V-J features, a model discriminated ophthalmopathy from stable hyperthyroidism.

Uncontrolled infection, other autoimmune disease, pregnancy and lactation each barred patients from inclusion. Diagnoses were made from clinical symptoms, serum measures (thyroxine and TRAb), thyroid ultrasound and orbital computed tomography. Deletions cut 7 bases from V and 0 bases from J, with 13 bases between. Germline CDR1 is SQVTM and CDR2 is ANQGSEA. CDR3 length equals 14 residues. This clonotype appeared a single time. As yet, its antigen is unknown. Amplification of TCR beta CDR3 regions used RNA as the template. Researchers ran a first-round RT-PCR on the TCR CDR3 using the HTBI primer set. Each CDR3 protein gets one entry after TCRdb re-called the multiplex PCR reads with MiXCR. The sample records 550,000 to 700,000 distinct CDR3 sequences, 46% being singletons.

This receptor was identified in an adult woman with Graves' disease, either hyperthyroidism or ophthalmopathy (not recorded which). Sequenced input: peripheral blood or thyroid tissue (not recorded which). This chain links TRBV29-1 with TRBJ1-3, with no clear D. DNA of the CDR3: TGCAGCGCCTTGGACGGTTTCTCTGGAAACACCATATATTTT. Protein sequence: CSALDGFSGNTIYF. Drawing the rest from reference TRBV29-1 and TRBJ1-3, the complete variable domain is SAVISQKPSRDICQRGTSLTIQCQVDSQVTMMFWYRQQPGQSLTLIATANQGSEATYESGFVIDKFPISRPNLTFSTLTVSNMSPEDSSIYLCSALDGFSGNTIYFGEGSWLTVV.